A selection of T cell receptor beta chains follows, all from one sample in a study of control samples from healthy donors and cancer patients. TCRdb keeps only in-frame clones here, not all; method: immunoSEQ multiplex PCR. The table records tens of thousands of clones, almost 85% of them present only once. The sequenced material came from PBMCs. Receptors were obtained from a woman aged 60 to 75 with head and neck cancer. CDR3s include the opening cysteine and the closing phenylalanine or tryptophan. D genes are given only for firm matches. A row's size may be missing; if present it is once, few, many or a size class.

>TRBV27|NA|TRBJ2-5|NA
TGTGCCAGCGGTAGACAACTCCAAGAGACCCAGTACTTC
CASGRQLQETQYF
>TRBV4-2|TRBD1|TRBJ1-5|NA
TGTGCCAGCAGCCAGGACGGACAGGAAGCTTATCAGCCCCAGCATTTT
CASSQDGQEAYQPQHF
>TRBV6-2/TRBV6-3|NA|TRBJ2-1|NA
TGTGCCAGCAGTTACAACACAGGGAGTGAGCAGTTCTTC
CASSYNTGSEQFF
>TRBV4-2|TRBD1|TRBJ1-1|once
TGTGCCAGCAGCCAAGTAGTACAGGGGGCGAGAGGGGACACTGAAGCTTTCTTT
CASSQVVQGARGDTEAFF
>TRBV7-9|NA|TRBJ2-4|few
TGTGCCAGCAGCCATTTAATCGGAGCCAAAAACATTCAGTACTTC
CASSHLIGAKNIQYF
>TRBV6-6|TRBD1|TRBJ1-4|NA
TGTGCCAGCAGTAATGACAGGGTAGGGAATGAAAAACTGTTTTTT
CASSNDRVGNEKLFF
>TRBV4-3|NA|TRBJ2-6|NA
TGCGCCAGCAGCCAAGGAGGAGTTGGGGGGGCCAACGTCCTGACTTTC
CASSQGGVGGANVLTF
>TRBV5-1|TRBD2|TRBJ2-1|few
TGCGCCAGCACCTCACGAGCGGGAGGGCCGGGGAATGAGCAGTTCTTC
CASTSRAGGPGNEQFF
>TRBV6-5|TRBD1|TRBJ1-1|NA
TGTGCCAGCAGTTCGCTGGACAGGGTGAGCACTGAAGCTTTCTTT
CASSSLDRVSTEAFF
>TRBV10-3|TRBD1|TRBJ2-7|NA
TGTGCCATCAGTGGGACAGGGTCCTACGAGCAGTACTTC
CAISGTGSYEQYF
>TRBV19|TRBD1|TRBJ1-1|NA
TGTGCCAGTATTAACAGGGGGCGTGGAAGCACTGAAGCTTTCTTT
CASINRGRGSTEAFF
>TRBV7-2|TRBD1|TRBJ2-7|NA
TGTGCCAGCAGCTTTGCGACAGGGGGTTACGAGCAGTACTTC
CASSFATGGYEQYF
>TRBV7-3|TRBD1|TRBJ2-1|NA
TGTGCCAGCAGCTTGCATGTACAGGGGACCTACAATGAGCAGTTCTTC
CASSLHVQGTYNEQFF
>TRBV7-2|NA|TRBJ2-7|once
TGTGCCAGCAGCCCCCGGCAGGACGGCGAGCAGTACTTC
CASSPRQDGEQYF
>TRBV6-6|NA|TRBJ1-5|NA
TGTGCCAGCACCTACGCGGCGGGCGGGGGGTATCAGCCCCAGCATTTT
CASTYAAGGGYQPQHF
>TRBV19|TRBD2|TRBJ2-2|NA
TGTGCCAGTAGCCCGTTTAGCGGGAGTCAAAGCACCGGGGAGCTGTTTTTT
CASSPFSGSQSTGELFF
>TRBV7-2|NA|TRBJ2-7|NA
TGTGCCAGCAGCTTAGCCTGGGATCGTAAGGGTCCGGGCTACGAGCAGTACTTC
CASSLAWDRKGPGYEQYF
>TRBV7-6|TRBD1|TRBJ1-2|NA
TGTGCCAGCAGCGGATGGGGGCAAGACAGGGAGCATGGCTACACCTTC
CASSGWGQDREHGYTF
>TRBV5-6|TRBD1|TRBJ2-7|NA
TGTGCCAGCAGCTTGGCGGGACAGGGATACTACGAGCAGTACTTC
CASSLAGQGYYEQYF
>TRBV5-1|NA|TRBJ1-3|NA
TGCGCCAGCAGCCTTTGGACAGCGGGGGCTGCTGGAAACACCATATATTTT
CASSLWTAGAAGNTIYF
>TRBV7-7|TRBD2|TRBJ2-5|NA
TGTGCTAGCAGCTCGGGACTAGCGGGAGAGACCCAGTACTTC
CASSSGLAGETQYF
>TRBV4-3|NA|TRBJ1-6|NA
TGCGCCAGCAGCCGAGGGACTTTTGATTCACCCCTCCACTTT
CASSRGTFDSPLHF
>TRBV5-1|NA|TRBJ1-2|NA
TGCGCCAGCAGCTTGGGGACAGTACTATTCTATGGCTACACCTTC
CASSLGTVLFYGYTF